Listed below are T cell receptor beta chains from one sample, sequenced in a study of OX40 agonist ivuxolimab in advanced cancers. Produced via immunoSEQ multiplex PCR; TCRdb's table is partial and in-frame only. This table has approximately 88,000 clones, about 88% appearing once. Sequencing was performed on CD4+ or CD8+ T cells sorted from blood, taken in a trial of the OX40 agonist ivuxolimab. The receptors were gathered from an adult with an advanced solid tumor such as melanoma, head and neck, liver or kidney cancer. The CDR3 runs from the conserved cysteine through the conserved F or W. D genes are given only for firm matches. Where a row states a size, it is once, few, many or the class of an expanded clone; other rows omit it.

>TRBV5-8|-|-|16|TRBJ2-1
TGTGCCAGCAGCCATCATACAGGGAGCTCCTACAATGAGCAGTTCTTC
CASSHHTGSSYNEQFF
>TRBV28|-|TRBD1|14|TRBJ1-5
TGTGCCAGCATGCTGACAGGGTATGGGCAGCCCCAGCATTTT
CASMLTGYGQPQHF
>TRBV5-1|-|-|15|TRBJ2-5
TGCGCCAGCAGCTTGGCCGTGGACAGAGGAGAGACCCAGTACTTC
CASSLAVDRGETQYF
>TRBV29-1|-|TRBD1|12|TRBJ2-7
TGCAGCGTTGAAGACCAGACAGGGGTCCCGTACTTC
CSVEDQTGVPYF
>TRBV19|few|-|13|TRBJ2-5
TGTGCCAGTAGTATAGGACCGGGGGAGACCCAGTACTTC
CASSIGPGETQYF
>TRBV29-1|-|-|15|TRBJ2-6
TGCAGCGTTGCGGGGGAGTTTTCCGGGGCCAACGTCCTGACTTTC
CSVAGEFSGANVLTF
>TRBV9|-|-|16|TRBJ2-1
TGTGCCAGCACCCCCCCGGGGACTCCCCGAGGCAATGAGCAGTTCTTC
CASTPPGTPRGNEQFF
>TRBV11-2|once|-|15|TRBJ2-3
TGTGCCAGCAGCCCCGGTGGGTCTAGCTTCGATACGCAGTATTTT
CASSPGGSSFDTQYF
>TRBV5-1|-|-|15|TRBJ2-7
TGCGCCAGCAGCGTCCAGCAGGGTCAGATGTACGAGCAGTACTTC
CASSVQQGQMYEQYF
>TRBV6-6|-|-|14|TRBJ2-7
TGTGCCAGCAGGCCCAACAGGGACTCCTACGAGCAGTACTTC
CASRPNRDSYEQYF
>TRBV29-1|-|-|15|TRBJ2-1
TGCAGCGTTAACGGACTGGAGAGCTCCTACAATGAGCAGTTCTTC
CSVNGLESSYNEQFF
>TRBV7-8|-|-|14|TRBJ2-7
TGTGCCAGCAGCTTTCAGCCCAGCTCCTACGAGCAGTACTTC
CASSFQPSSYEQYF
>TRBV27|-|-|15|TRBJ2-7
TGTGCCAGCAGTTTAATCTCGGGGGCGAAGGTCGAGCAGTACTTC
CASSLISGAKVEQYF
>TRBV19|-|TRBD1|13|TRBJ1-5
TGTGCCAGTAGTTCCCAGGGGGGTCAGCCCCAGCATTTT
CASSSQGGQPQHF
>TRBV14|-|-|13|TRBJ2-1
TGTGCCAGCGCGGCAGGGGCCGTTAATGAGCAGTTCTTC
CASAAGAVNEQFF
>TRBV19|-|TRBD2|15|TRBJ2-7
TGTGCCAGTAGCGTGGGACTAGGCCTAACCTACGAGCAGTACTTC
CASSVGLGLTYEQYF
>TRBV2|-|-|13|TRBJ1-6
TGTGCCAGCATAGGACAGATGAATTCACCCCTCCACTTT
CASIGQMNSPLHF
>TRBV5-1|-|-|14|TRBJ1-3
TGCGCCAGCAGTCCTACGGCGGGTGGAAACACCATATATTTT
CASSPTAGGNTIYF
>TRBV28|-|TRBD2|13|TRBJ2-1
TGTGCCAGCAGTAGTTCCTACGGGGGGGCCGGATTCTTC
CASSSSYGGAGFF
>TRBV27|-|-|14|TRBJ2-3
TGTGCCAGCAGTTACACTGGACAGTCAGATACGCAGTATTTT
CASSYTGQSDTQYF
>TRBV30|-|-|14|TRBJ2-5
TGTGCCTGGGGTAAGGGCGGGGCGCAAGAGACCCAGTACTTC
CAWGKGGAQETQYF